These 3 T cell receptor beta chains share one sample of origin, sequenced in a study of T cells in Graves' hyperthyroidism and ophthalmopathy. Template material for amplifying TCR beta CDR3 regions consisted of RNA transcripts. First-round RT-PCR targeting the TCR CDR3 was performed with the HTBI primer set. Via MiXCR, TCRdb re-called the multiplex PCR reads, giving one row per CDR3 protein. The table lists about 360,000 distinct CDR3 sequences, around a sixth of them singletons. Sample: blood. The receptor set was obtained from a woman in her late teens or twenties with Graves' hyperthyroidism that later progressed to Graves' ophthalmopathy.

In this sample, this clonotype turned up many times. The chain recombines TRBV7-8 with TRBJ2-7; unclear D gene. Between the trimmed V and J ends, which lost 1 base and 4 bases, there was a span of 11 bases. Germline loops: CDR1 SGHVS, CDR2 FQNEAQ. This CDR3 is built from 14 residues. The CDR3: CASSLEFDGYEQYF. The CDR3 nucleotides read TGTGCCAGCAGCTTAGAGTTCGACGGATACGAGCAGTACTTC.

This clonotype turned up a few times. The chain uses TRBV4-1 and TRBJ2-2, with D perhaps TRBD2 (7 bases). The CDR3 consists of 18 residues. The germline V and J ends were trimmed by 4 bases and 8 bases, with 26 bases remaining between them. Germline values: CDR1 MGHRA, CDR2 YSYEKL. CDR3 sequence reads: CASSPGQPRGANMGELFF. The CDR3 nucleotides read TGCGCCAGCAGCCCGGGACAACCTCGGGGGGCGAATATGGGGGAGCTGTTTTTT.

As to this clonotype: Germline and junction disagree at one end, which may indicate a read error. DNA for the CDR3: TGTGCTAGCAGCATAGACCTCTCTAATGAGCAGTTCTTC. Translating it yields CASSIDLSNEQFF. The chain recombines TRBV7-7 with TRBJ2-1; no firm D call. CDR1 is SSHAT, CDR2 FNYEAQ, per germline (reference sequence). This CDR3 region has 13 residues.